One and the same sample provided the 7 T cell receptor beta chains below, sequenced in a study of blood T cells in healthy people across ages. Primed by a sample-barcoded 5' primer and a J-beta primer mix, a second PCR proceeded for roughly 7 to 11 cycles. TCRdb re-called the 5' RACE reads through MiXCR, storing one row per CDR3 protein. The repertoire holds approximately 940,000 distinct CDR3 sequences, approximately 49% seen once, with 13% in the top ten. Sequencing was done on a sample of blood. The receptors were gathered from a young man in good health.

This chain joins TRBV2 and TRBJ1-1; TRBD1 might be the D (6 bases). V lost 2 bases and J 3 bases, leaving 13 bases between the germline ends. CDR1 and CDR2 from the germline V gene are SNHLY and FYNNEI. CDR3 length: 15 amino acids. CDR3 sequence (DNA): TGTGCCAGCAGTGAACAGGGGCTGAGGGACACTGAAGCTTTCTTT. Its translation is CASSEQGLRDTEAFF.

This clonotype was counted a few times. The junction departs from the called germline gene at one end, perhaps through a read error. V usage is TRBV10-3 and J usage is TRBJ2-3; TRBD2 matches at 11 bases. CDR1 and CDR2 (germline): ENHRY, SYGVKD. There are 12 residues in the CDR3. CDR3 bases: TGTGCCTCTAGCGGGGGGCCGGATACGCGGTATTTT. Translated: CASSGGPDTRYF.

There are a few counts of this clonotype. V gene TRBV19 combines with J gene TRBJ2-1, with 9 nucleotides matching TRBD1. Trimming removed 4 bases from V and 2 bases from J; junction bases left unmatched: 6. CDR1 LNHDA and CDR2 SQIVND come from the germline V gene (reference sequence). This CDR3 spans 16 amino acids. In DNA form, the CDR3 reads TGTGCCAGTAGTAAACAGGGGGCTGTCACCTACAATGAGCAGTTCTTC. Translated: CASSKQGAVTYNEQFF.

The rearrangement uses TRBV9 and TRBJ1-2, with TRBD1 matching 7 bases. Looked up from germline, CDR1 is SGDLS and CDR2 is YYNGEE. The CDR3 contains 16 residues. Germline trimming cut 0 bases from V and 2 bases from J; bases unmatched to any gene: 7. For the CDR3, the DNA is TGTGCCAGCAGCGTAGGCGCCGTGGGACAGAACTATGGCTACACCTTC. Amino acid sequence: CASSVGAVGQNYGYTF.

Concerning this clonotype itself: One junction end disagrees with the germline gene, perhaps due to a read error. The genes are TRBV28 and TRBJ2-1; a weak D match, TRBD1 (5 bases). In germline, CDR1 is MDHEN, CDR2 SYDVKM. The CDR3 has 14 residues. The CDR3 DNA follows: TGTGCCAGCATTTTAGGGGTCTCCCGCAATGAGCAGTTCTTC. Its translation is CASILGVSRNEQFF.

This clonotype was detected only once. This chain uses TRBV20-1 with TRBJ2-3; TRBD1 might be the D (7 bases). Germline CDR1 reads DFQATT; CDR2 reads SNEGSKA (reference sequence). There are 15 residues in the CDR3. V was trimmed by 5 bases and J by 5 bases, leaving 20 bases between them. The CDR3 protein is CSAQKRQGGLDTQYF. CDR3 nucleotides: TGCAGTGCTCAAAAAAGACAGGGAGGTTTAGATACGCAGTATTTT.

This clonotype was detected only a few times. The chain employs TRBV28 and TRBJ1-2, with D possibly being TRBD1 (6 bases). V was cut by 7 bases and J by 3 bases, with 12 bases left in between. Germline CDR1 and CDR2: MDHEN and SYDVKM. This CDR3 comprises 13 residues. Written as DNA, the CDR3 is TGTGCCAGCAAGACCGGGGGCCACTATGGCTACACCTTC. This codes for CASKTGGHYGYTF.